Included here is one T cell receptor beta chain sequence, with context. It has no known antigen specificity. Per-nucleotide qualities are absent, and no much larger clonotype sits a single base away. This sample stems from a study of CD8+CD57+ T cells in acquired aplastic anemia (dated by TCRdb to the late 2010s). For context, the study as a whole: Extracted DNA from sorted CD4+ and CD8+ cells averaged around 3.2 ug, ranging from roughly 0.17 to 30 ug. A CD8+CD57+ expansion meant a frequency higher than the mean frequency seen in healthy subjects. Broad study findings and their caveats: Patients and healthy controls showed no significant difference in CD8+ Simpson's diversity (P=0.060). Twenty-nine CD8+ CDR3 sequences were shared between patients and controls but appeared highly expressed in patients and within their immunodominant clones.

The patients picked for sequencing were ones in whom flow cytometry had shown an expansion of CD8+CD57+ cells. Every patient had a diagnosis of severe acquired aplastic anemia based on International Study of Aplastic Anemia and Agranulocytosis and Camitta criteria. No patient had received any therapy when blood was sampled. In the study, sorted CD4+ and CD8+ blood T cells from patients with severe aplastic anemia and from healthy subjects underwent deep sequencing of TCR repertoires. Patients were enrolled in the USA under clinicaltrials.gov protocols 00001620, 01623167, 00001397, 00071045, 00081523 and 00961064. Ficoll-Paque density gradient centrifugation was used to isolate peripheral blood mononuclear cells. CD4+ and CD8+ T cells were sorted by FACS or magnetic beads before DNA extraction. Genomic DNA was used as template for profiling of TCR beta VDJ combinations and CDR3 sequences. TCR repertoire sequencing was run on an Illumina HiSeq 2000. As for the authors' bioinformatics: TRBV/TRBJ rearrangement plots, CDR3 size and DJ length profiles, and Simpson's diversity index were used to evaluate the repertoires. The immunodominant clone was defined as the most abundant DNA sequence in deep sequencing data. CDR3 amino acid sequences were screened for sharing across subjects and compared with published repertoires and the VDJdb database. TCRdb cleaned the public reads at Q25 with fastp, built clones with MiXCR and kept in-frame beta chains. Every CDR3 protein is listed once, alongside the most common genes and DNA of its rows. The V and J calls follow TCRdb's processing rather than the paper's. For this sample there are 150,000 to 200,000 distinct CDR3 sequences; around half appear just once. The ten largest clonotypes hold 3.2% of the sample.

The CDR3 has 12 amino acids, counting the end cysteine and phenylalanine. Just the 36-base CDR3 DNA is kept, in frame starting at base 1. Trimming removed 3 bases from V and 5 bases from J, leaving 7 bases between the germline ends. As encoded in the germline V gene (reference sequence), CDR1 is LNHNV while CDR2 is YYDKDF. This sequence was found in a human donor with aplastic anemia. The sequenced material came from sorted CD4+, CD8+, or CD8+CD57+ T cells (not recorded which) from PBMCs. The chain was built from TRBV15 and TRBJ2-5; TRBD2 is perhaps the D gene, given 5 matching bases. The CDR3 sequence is CATSSWRETQYF. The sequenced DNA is TGTGCCACCAGCAGTTGGAGGGAGACCCAGTACTTC. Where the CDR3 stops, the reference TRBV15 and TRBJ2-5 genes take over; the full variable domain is DAMVIQNPRYQVTQFGKPVTLSCSQTLNHNVMYWYQQKSSQAPKLLFHYYDKDFNNEADTPDNFQSRRPNTSFCFLDIRSPGLGDTAMYLCATSSWRETQYFGPGTRLLVL.